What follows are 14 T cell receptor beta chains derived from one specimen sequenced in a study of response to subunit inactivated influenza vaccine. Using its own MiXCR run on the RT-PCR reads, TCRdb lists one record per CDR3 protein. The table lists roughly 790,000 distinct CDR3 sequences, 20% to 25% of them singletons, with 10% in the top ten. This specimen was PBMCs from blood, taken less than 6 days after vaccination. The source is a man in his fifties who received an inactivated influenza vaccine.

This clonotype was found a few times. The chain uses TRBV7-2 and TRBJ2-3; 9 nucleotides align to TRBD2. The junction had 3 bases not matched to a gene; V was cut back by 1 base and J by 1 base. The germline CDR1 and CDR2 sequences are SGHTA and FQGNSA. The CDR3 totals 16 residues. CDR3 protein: CASSLGWTSGTDTQYF. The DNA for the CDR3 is TGTGCCAGCAGCTTAGGGTGGACTAGCGGCACAGATACGCAGTATTTT.

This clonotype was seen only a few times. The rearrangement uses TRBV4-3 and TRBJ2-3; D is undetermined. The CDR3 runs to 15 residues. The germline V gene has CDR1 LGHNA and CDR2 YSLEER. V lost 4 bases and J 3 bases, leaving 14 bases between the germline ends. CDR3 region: CASSPRVLETDTQYF. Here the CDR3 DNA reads TGCGCCAGCAGCCCAAGGGTTCTCGAGACAGATACGCAGTATTTT.

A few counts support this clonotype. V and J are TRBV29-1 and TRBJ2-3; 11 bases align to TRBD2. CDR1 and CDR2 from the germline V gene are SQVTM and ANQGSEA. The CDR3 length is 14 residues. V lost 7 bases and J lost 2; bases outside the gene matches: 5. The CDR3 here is CSEKLAGVTDTQYF. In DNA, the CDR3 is TGCAGCGAAAAACTAGCGGGGGTCACAGATACGCAGTATTTT.

CDR3 DNA sequence: TGTGCCAGCAGGGGACTAGCGTCAGATACGCAGTATTTT. This translates into CASRGLASDTQYF. V and J are TRBV12-3 or TRBV12-4 and TRBJ2-3; TRBD2 agrees at 10 bases. The CDR3 extends over 13 amino acids. The V gene end was trimmed by 6 bases and the J gene end by 4 bases; junction bases not matched to a gene: 1.

This CDR3 is CASSRRTRVATDTQYF. For the CDR3, the DNA is TGTGCCAGCAGTCGACGGACTAGAGTCGCGACAGATACGCAGTATTTT. J is TRBJ2-3 and V is TRBV28, with 7 bases fitting TRBD2. Trimming took 5 bases from V and 3 from J; bases not matched to a gene: 11. Germline V lookup: CDR1 MDHEN, CDR2 SYDVKM. The CDR3 is made up of 16 amino acids.

CDR3 DNA: TGCAGCGGGGGACAGGGAATCTACGAGCAGTACTTC. Translated: CSGGQGIYEQYF. This chain links TRBV29-1 with TRBJ2-7, with TRBD1 matching 9 bases. With 7 bases clipped from V and 3 bases from J, the junction kept 4 bases outside the gene matches. Germline lookup yields CDR1 SQVTM and CDR2 ANQGSEA. The CDR3 consists of 12 residues.

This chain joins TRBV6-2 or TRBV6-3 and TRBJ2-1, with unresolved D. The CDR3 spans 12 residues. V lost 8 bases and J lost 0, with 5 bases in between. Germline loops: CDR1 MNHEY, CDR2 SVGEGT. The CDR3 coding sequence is TGTGCCAGCCAAGACTCCTACAATGAGCAGTTCTTC. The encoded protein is CASQDSYNEQFF.

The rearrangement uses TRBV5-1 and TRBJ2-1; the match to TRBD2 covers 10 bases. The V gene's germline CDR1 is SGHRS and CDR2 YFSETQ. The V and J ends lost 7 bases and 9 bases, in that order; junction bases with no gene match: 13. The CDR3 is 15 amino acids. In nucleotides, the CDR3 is TGCGCCAGCGGATCTTCGAGCGGGAGGGCCATTGAGCAGTTCTTC. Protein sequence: CASGSSSGRAIEQFF. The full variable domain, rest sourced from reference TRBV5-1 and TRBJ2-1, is KAGVTQTPRYLIKTRGQQVTLSCSPISGHRSVSWYQQTPGQGLQFLFEYFSETQRNKGNFPGRFSGRQFSNSRSEMNVSTLELGDSALYLCASGSSSGRAIEQFFGPGTRLTVL.

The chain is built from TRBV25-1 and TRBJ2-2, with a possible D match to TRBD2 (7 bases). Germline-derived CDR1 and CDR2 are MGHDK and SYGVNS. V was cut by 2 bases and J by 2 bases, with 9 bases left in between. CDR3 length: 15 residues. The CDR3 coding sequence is TGTGCCAGCAGTGAACGGGGGGCTAACACCGGGGAGCTGTTTTTT. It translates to CASSERGANTGELFF.

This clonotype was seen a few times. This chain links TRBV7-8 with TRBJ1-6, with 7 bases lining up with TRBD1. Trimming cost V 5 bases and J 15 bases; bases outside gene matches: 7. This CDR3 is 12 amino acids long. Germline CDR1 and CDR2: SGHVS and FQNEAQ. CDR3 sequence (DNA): TGTGCCAGCAGCGTCGGGACAGCTAACCTCCACTTT. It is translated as CASSVGTANLHF.

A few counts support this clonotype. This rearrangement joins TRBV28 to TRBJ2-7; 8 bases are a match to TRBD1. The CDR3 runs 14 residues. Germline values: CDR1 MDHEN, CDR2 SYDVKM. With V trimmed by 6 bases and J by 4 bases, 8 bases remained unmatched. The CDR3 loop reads CASRIGQGTYEQYF. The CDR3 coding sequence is TGTGCCAGCAGGATCGGACAGGGAACTTACGAGCAGTACTTC.

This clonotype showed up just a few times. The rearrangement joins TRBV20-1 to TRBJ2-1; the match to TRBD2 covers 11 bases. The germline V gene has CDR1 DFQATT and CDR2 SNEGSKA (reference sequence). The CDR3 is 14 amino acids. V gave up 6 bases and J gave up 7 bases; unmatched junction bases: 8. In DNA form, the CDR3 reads TGCAGTGCAAGTAGCGGGAGGGTCGGTAATGAGCAGTTCTTC. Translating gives CSASSGRVGNEQFF.

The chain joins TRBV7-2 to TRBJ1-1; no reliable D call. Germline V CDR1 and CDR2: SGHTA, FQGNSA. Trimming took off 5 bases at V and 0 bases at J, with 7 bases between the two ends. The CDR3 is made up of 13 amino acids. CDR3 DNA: TGTGCCAGCAGCCGACGGATGAACACTGAAGCTTTCTTT. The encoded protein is CASSRRMNTEAFF.

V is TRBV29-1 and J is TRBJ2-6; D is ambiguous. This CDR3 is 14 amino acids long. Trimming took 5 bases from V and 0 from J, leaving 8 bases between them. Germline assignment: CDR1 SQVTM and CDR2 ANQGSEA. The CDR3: CSVWLSSGANVLTF. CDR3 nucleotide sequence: TGCAGCGTTTGGTTGAGCTCTGGGGCCAACGTCCTGACTTTC.